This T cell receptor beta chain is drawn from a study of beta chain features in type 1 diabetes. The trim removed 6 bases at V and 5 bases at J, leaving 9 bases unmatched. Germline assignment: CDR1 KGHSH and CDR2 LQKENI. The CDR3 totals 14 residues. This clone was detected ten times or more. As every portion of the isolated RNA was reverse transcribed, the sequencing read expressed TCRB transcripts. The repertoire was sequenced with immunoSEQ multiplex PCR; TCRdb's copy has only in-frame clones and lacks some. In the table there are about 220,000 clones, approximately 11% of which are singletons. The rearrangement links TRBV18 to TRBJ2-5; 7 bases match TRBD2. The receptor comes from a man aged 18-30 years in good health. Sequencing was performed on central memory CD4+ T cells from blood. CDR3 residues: CASSLGAGDETQYF. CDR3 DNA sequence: TGTGCCAGCTCCCTGGGCGCGGGAGACGAGACCCAGTACTTC. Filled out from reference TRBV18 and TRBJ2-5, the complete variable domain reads NAGVMQNPRHLVRRRGQEARLRCSPMKGHSHVYWYRQLPEEGLKFMVYLQKENIIDESGMPKERFSAEFPKEGPSILRIQQVVRGDSAAYFCASSLGAGDETQYFGPGTRLLVL.